A selection of T cell receptor beta chains follows, all from one sample in a study of graft-versus-host responses after intestinal transplantation. Profiling relied on immunoSEQ multiplex PCR, and the TCRdb table lists in-frame clones only, not all of them. The sample has 90,000 to 150,000 clones, 85% to 95% seen once. These receptors have no identified antigens. Sample: unstimulated CD4+ T cells sorted from spleen or lymph node cells, taken before intestinal transplant. The receptor source for this set is a human donor who received an intestinal transplant. The CDR3 runs from the conserved cysteine through the conserved F or W. Clone size, where shown, is once, few, many, or a class for clones that have expanded.

J | V | length | size | CDR3
TRBJ2-7 | TRBV2 | 13 | NA | CASKLAEAYEQYF
TRBJ2-2 | TRBV18 | 15 | NA | CASSPWQIGTGELFF
TRBJ2-7 | TRBV7-9 | 19 | NA | CASRGVGGRAASPSDEQYF
TRBJ2-1 | TRBV10-2 | 15 | NA | CASSAVGQRSNEQFF
TRBJ1-3 | TRBV4-2 | 15 | NA | CASSQEYLSGNTIYF
TRBJ2-3 | TRBV20-1 | 11 | once | CSASGTAAQYF
TRBJ1-5 | TRBV6-1 | 11 | once | CASRDNQPQHF
TRBJ1-3 | TRBV28 | 15 | NA | CASSSTGSATNTIYF
TRBJ2-1 | TRBV6-4 | 14 | NA | CASSATTGPYEQFF
TRBJ1-5 | TRBV29-1 | 12 | NA | CSVGDINQPQHF
TRBJ2-1 | TRBV2 | 11 | NA | CASSFWVEQFF